These T cell receptor beta chains were read from a single sample in a study of blood T cell repertoires in COVID-19. Sequenced by immunoSEQ multiplex PCR; TCRdb stores in-frame clones only, minus some. Here the sample spans approximately 360,000 clones, roughly 90% being singletons. Sequencing was done on a sample of peripheral blood. The receptors were gathered from a man between 40 and 49 years old with acute or convalescent COVID-19. Each CDR3 is given with its conserved first and last residue. A D gene is named only where the DNA matches it firmly. Rows give clone size only sometimes, using once, few, many, or a class for an expanded clone.

d_call j_call clone_size v_call cdr3_length cdr3_aa cdr3_nt
NA TRBJ1-3 NA TRBV7-8 14 CASSLRGGGNTIYF TGTGCCAGCAGCTTAAGAGGCGGTGGAAACACCATATATTTT
NA TRBJ2-2 few TRBV6-4 15 CASSDSAENTGELFF TGTGCCAGCAGTGACTCTGCGGAGAACACCGGGGAGCTGTTTTTT
TRBD1 TRBJ2-7 NA TRBV13 15 CASSLVGTAPYEQYF TGTGCCAGCAGCTTAGTAGGGACAGCGCCCTACGAGCAGTACTTC
NA TRBJ1-5 few TRBV11-2 13 CASSLLPDQPQHF TGTGCCAGCAGCCTCCTACCCGATCAGCCCCAGCATTTT
NA TRBJ1-1 NA TRBV30 15 CVCRRSRNWNTEAFF TGTGTCTGCAGGAGGAGTAGGAATTGGAACACTGAAGCTTTCTTT
TRBD2 TRBJ2-2 NA TRBV4-3 17 CASSQESLLAGRGELFF TGCGCCAGCAGCCAAGAATCACTCCTAGCGGGGAGGGGGGAGCTGTTTTTT
NA TRBJ1-1 NA TRBV6-5 11 CASGRVTEAFF TGTGCCAGCGGCAGGGTCACTGAAGCTTTCTTT
TRBD1 TRBJ1-2 once TRBV3-1/TRBV3-2 14 CASSQGQGASGYTF TGTGCCAGCAGCCAAGGACAGGGGGCGAGTGGCTACACCTTC
TRBD1 TRBJ2-2 NA TRBV27 20 CASSPSGQGLKLEGSGELFF TGTGCCAGCAGTCCGTCAGGACAGGGGCTAAAGTTGGAGGGGAGCGGGGAGCTGTTTTTT
TRBD2 TRBJ2-1 NA TRBV9 17 CASSPLGSAGGYDEQFF TGTGCCAGCAGCCCGCTCGGGTCAGCGGGAGGGTACGATGAGCAGTTCTTC
NA TRBJ2-7 NA TRBV12-3/TRBV12-4 12 CASSLGDYEQYF TGTGCCAGCTCCTTAGGGGACTACGAGCAGTACTTC
TRBD1 TRBJ1-2 NA TRBV7-9 14 CASSLEGQGYGYTF TGTGCCAGCAGCTTAGAGGGACAGGGGTATGGCTACACCTTC
NA TRBJ1-2 NA TRBV2 17 CARMRGGHPSPNYGYTF TGTGCCCGAATGAGGGGGGGACATCCCTCCCCAAACTATGGCTACACCTTC
TRBD1 TRBJ2-1 NA TRBV27 18 CASSLGGRGQGVGNEQFF TGTGCCAGCAGCCTAGGTGGACGGGGACAGGGGGTAGGTAATGAGCAGTTCTTC
TRBD2 TRBJ2-1 NA TRBV28 20 CASSPGGDIWFPSSYNEQFF TGTGCCAGCAGTCCGGGGGGGGACATTTGGTTCCCTAGCTCCTACAATGAGCAGTTCTTC
TRBD1 TRBJ2-7 NA TRBV6-5 14 CASSYSGQGNEQYF TGTGCCAGCAGTTACTCAGGACAGGGGAACGAGCAGTACTTC
TRBD2 TRBJ2-1 NA TRBV9 16 CASSPLGRGGYNEQFF TGTGCCAGCAGCCCCCTCGGTCGGGGGGGCTACAATGAGCAGTTCTTC
TRBD1 TRBJ1-4 NA TRBV18 14 CASSPGQNNEKLFF TGTGCCAGCTCGCCGGGACAGAATAATGAAAAACTGTTTTTT
NA TRBJ2-3 NA TRBV19 14 CASSITSRGDTQYF TGTGCCAGTAGTATAACCTCCCGGGGAGATACGCAGTATTTT
NA TRBJ2-2 once TRBV7-6 16 CASSPFQGSNTGELFF TGTGCCAGCAGCCCCTTCCAGGGCTCGAACACCGGGGAGCTGTTTTTT
TRBD2 TRBJ2-4 NA TRBV19 15 CASSTPGLVKNIQYF TGTGCCAGTAGTACGCCGGGACTAGTTAAAAACATTCAGTACTTC
NA TRBJ2-5 NA TRBV27 14 CASSLSRRRETQYF TGTGCCAGCAGTTTATCGCGGAGGCGAGAGACCCAGTACTTC
NA TRBJ1-2 NA TRBV6-5 13 CASSTGLHYGYTF TGTGCCAGCAGTACGGGATTGCACTATGGCTACACCTTC
TRBD2 TRBJ2-3 NA TRBV28 16 CASSSPTSGGADTQYF TGTGCCAGCAGTTCCCCGACTAGCGGGGGTGCAGATACGCAGTATTTT
TRBD2 TRBJ2-5 NA TRBV11-3 16 CASSPGGAGGEETQYF TGTGCCAGCAGCCCCGGTGGAGCGGGGGGGGAAGAGACCCAGTACTTC
NA TRBJ1-3 NA TRBV4-1 15 CASSQSTEPGNTIYF TGCGCCAGCAGCCAGTCAACAGAACCTGGAAACACCATATATTTT
NA TRBJ1-1 NA TRBV28 14 CASSSNTVNHEAFF TGTGCCAGCAGTTCAAACACAGTAAACCATGAAGCTTTCTTT
NA TRBJ1-3 NA TRBV7-2 14 CASSVYAVGNTIYF TGTGCCAGCAGCGTGTATGCAGTTGGAAACACCATATATTTT
TRBD1 TRBJ2-7 NA TRBV4-1 14 CASSHRDRDYEQYF TGCGCCAGCAGCCACCGGGACAGGGACTACGAGCAGTACTTC
TRBD1 TRBJ2-2 NA TRBV5-1 17 CASRTTKTGGNTGELFF TGCGCCAGCAGAACTACCAAGACAGGGGGAAACACCGGGGAGCTGTTTTTT
NA TRBJ2-7 NA TRBV24-1 14 CATSGYGLNDEQYF TGTGCCACCAGTGGTTACGGACTAAATGACGAGCAGTACTTC
TRBD1 TRBJ2-7 few TRBV4-1 15 CASSQGTGGTYEQYF TGCGCCAGCAGCCAGGGGACAGGGGGCACGTACGAGCAGTACTTC
NA TRBJ2-7 NA TRBV27 17 CASSRKATGRVSYEQYF TGTGCCAGCAGCCGAAAAGCAACAGGGAGGGTTTCCTACGAGCAGTACTTC
TRBD1 TRBJ1-2 NA TRBV6-1 15 CASSDAGGGNYGYTF TGTGCCAGCAGTGACGCAGGGGGTGGAAACTATGGCTACACCTTC
TRBD1 TRBJ1-2 NA TRBV27 13 CASSSTDRGSYTF TGTGCCAGCAGTTCCACGGACAGGGGGAGCTACACCTTC
TRBD1 TRBJ2-5 NA TRBV4-1 15 CASSQERQGLETQYF TGCGCCAGCAGCCAAGAGAGACAGGGGTTGGAGACCCAGTACTTC
TRBD2 TRBJ2-1 NA TRBV5-1 17 CASSLAASGMGYNEQFF TGCGCCAGCAGCTTGGCGGCTAGCGGGATGGGGTACAATGAGCAGTTCTTC
TRBD2 TRBJ2-5 NA TRBV5-4 14 CASCLREGPKTQYF TGTGCCAGCTGCCTACGGGAGGGGCCCAAGACCCAGTACTTC
NA TRBJ2-1 many TRBV6-2/TRBV6-3 14 CASSYSRGRNEQFF TGTGCCAGCAGTTACTCGCGGGGGCGCAATGAGCAGTTCTTC
TRBD1 TRBJ1-1 NA TRBV4-1 14 CASSQEDRGAEAFF TGCGCCAGCAGCCAAGAGGACAGGGGAGCTGAAGCTTTCTTT
TRBD1 TRBJ2-1 NA TRBV9 16 CASSDRQGANDNEQFF TGTGCCAGCAGCGATCGACAGGGGGCAAATGACAATGAGCAGTTCTTC
TRBD1 TRBJ2-5 few TRBV6-6 12 CASRTGAETQYF TGTGCCAGCAGGACAGGGGCAGAGACCCAGTACTTC
NA TRBJ1-3 NA TRBV5-6 14 CASSFGQPGNTIYF TGTGCCAGCAGCTTTGGACAGCCTGGAAACACCATATATTTT
TRBD2 TRBJ2-1 NA TRBV3-1/TRBV3-2 15 CASSHSAGGPGEQFF TGTGCCAGCAGCCATTCAGCGGGGGGGCCAGGTGAGCAGTTCTTC
TRBD1 TRBJ2-7 NA TRBV4-1 14 CASSHGQETYEQYF TGCGCCAGCAGCCACGGACAGGAGACCTACGAGCAGTACTTC
NA TRBJ2-5 NA TRBV4-2 14 CASSQAHALGTQYF TGTGCCAGCAGCCAAGCTCACGCCCTAGGGACCCAGTACTTC